This T cell receptor (beta chain) came from a study of blood T cell repertoires in COVID-19. Overall study context: Some COVID-19 samples were acute and others convalescent; all came from the United States, Italy and Spain. PBMCs, B-cell-depleted T cells, or T cells provided the cDNA or gDNA that made up the material.

Original methodology: Amplification of reference gene primers was used by the study to estimate nucleated cell counts. The data were produced by immunoSEQ multiplex PCR, yet TCRdb's version contains in-frame clones alone and is incomplete. V and J calls and clone size are given by that table; D and trimming were obtained from the DNA. The table shows under 500,000 clones, with 80% to 90% occurring only once. V lost 4 bases, J lost 2 bases, and 12 bases lay in between. CDR1 MNHEY and CDR2 SVGAGI come from the germline V gene. The CDR3 is 14 residues long. Sequenced input: PBMCs or T cells enriched from blood (not recorded which). The chain combines TRBV6-5 with TRBJ2-7; D is perhaps TRBD2 (7 bases). This clonotype originated in a man younger than 40 who had recovered from COVID-19. CDR3 nucleotides: TGTGCCAGCAGTTTGGCGGGGGCCGCCTACGAGCAGTACTTC. It encodes CASSLAGAAYEQYF.